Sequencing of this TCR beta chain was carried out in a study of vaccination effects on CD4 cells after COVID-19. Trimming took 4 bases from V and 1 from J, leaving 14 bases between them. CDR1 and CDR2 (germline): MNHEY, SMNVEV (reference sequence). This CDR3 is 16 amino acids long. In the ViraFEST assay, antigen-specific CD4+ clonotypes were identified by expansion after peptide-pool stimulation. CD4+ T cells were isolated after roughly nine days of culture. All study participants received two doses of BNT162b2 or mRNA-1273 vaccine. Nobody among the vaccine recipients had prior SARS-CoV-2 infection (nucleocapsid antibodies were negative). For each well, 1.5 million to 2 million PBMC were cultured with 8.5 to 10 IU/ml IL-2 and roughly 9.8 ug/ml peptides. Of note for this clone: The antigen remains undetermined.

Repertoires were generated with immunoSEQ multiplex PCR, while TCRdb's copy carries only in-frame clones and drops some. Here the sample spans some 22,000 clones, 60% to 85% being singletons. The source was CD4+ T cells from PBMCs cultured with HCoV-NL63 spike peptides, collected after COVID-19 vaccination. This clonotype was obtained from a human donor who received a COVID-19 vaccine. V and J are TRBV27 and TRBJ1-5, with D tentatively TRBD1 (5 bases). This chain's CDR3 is CASSSADSLSNQPQHF. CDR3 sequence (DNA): TGTGCCAGCAGTTCCGCAGACAGCCTGAGCAATCAGCCCCAGCATTTT.